This TCR beta chain was captured in a study of regulatory T cells in long-lasting Graves disease (dated by TCRdb to about 2021). Study-level background: Antithyroid drugs had been taken for less than 3 months by newly diagnosed Graves' disease patients. The study was registered as a clinical trial and conducted in China. TCR sequencing covered roughly 13 persistent and around 20 newly diagnosed Graves' disease patients, 33 samples in total. Persistent Graves' disease patients were compared with newly diagnosed Graves' disease patients by peripheral blood TCR sequencing and RNA sequencing. Paper-wide results and their limitations: As a limitation, the authors acknowledged that the small sample size may reduce accuracy. Sequencing and analysis were limited to the TCR beta chain. Lower TCR Shannon entropy and fewer highly expanded clones were observed in persistent Graves' disease patients than in newly diagnosed patients, which suggested clonal expansion. Because the primary lesion, thyroid tissue, could not be accessed, the study looked at peripheral blood alone. Persistent disease showed preferential use of TRBV28, TRBJ1-2 and TRBJ2-5, whereas newly diagnosed disease favored TRBV20-1 and TRBJ2-1. Patients with persistent disease shared more public clonotypes (fewer than 3,000) than newly diagnosed patients did (more than 900).

The method behind the library was multiplex PCR. The instrument given in TCRdb is Illumina HiSeq 4000. CDR3 regions were amplified by Arm-PCR with iRepertoire HTBI primers to construct TCR beta libraries. Before sequencing, the PCR products went through gel purification. The authors' analysis ran thus. A total of roughly 58 TRBV and more than twelve TRBJ segments were identified across samples and were used for gene usage analysis of CDR3 amino acid clonotypes. COPE and FqMerger were used to merge filtered high-quality paired reads into contigs. Contigs were aligned with BLAST to IMGT TRBV, TRBD and TRBJ reference genes, and CDR3 was defined per IMGT. Any clonotype with a frequency above 0.1% was classified as a highly expanded clone. Repertoire diversity was measured by Shannon entropy, and V-J evenness by the Gini coefficient. A clonotype found in more than one individual was treated as public. In TCRdb, the public reads were trimmed at Q25 with fastp and aligned with MiXCR, with productive beta chains retained. Rows matching on CDR3 protein sequence are summarized as one entry with the most common DNA and genes. The V and J calls were not made by the authors but by TCRdb's processing. The sample has fewer than 550,000 distinct CDR3 sequences on record, 15% to 20% of them singletons. The top ten clonotypes cover around 25% of the sample.

Germline trimming amounts to 1 base on V and 4 bases on J, with 7 as the count of junction bases outside the gene matches. The CDR3 holds 15 amino acids from the cysteine to the phenylalanine. The kept DNA is CDR3 alone, 45 bases in frame from the first base. The CDR1 and CDR2 encoded by the germline V gene (reference sequence) are DFQATT and SNEGSKA. To note about this clonotype: What antigen it recognizes has not been identified. No quality values exist for individual bases; no much larger clone is one base distant.

The sample's time point label, in plain terms: newly diagnosed GD, antithyroid drugs for less than 3 months. For both TCR sequencing and RNA sequencing, RNA was extracted from PBMCs in TRIzol. Graves' disease was diagnosed according to American Thyroid Association guidelines. Recruitment of patients was carried out at an endocrinology department in Xi'an, China. From each patient, 7.5 to 10 milliliters of peripheral blood was collected into an EDTA anticoagulant tube. Ficoll Paque Plus density gradient separation was used to isolate PBMCs, and no further T cell sorting was done. RNA quality was checked with an Agilent 2100 Bioanalyzer and agarose gel, and concentration with a NanoDrop 2000. This same sample was also part of a study on T cells in Graves' hyperthyroidism and ophthalmopathy. According to the second study: Stable Graves' hyperthyroidism was defined as the absence of progression to ophthalmopathy over 18 months of follow-up. Hyperthyroidism patients were aged 18 to 65 years and newly diagnosed, with disease duration of less than 2 months. Any patient with an uncontrolled infection, another autoimmune disease, pregnancy or lactation was excluded. Diagnoses were based on clinical symptoms, serum thyroxine and TRAb, thyroid ultrasound and orbital computed tomography. For the first round of RT-PCR on the TCR CDR3, the HTBI primer set was used together with the Qiagen OneStep RT-PCR kit. Most expanded thyroid clonotypes (frequency above 0.001) were also detected in blood, a finding suggesting that blood repertoires may reflect thyroid immune responses. A 13 V-J signature model separated ophthalmopathy from stable hyperthyroidism, with around 88% sensitivity and 81.08% specificity in cross-validation and 80%/75% in testing. In validation, progression to ophthalmopathy was predicted by the model with 70.59% sensitivity and roughly 76% specificity, a median of roughly six months before onset. TCR V-J signatures able to tell the groups apart were searched for in a discovery cohort of 100 patients, of whom more than 40 had Graves' ophthalmopathy and roughly 58 had stable Graves' hyperthyroidism. An independent validation cohort of some 18 hyperthyroidism patients and some 15 patients who later progressed to ophthalmopathy tested prospective prediction of ophthalmopathy. The 95 to 100 discovery patients were randomly divided into training and test sets at a 7:3 ratio. In several Graves' hyperthyroidism patients, the study also compared T-cell repertoires from thyroid tissue with T-cell repertoires from blood. Following sampling, methimazole starting at 30 mg daily was given to hyperthyroidism patients, and high-dose intravenous methylprednisolone was given to ophthalmopathy patients. Libraries were constructed in a second round of multiplex PCR, after which size selection and purification were carried out. Paired-end sequencing of the libraries was performed with 100 bp reads on an Illumina HiSeq2000. SOAPnuke was used to process the raw data, throwing out any read that contained adapters or uncalled bases, had a mean Phred below 15, or lacked an exact constant-primer or identifier match. High-quality paired reads were merged using COPE v1.2.5, and each unique nucleotide sequence was defined as a clonotype. Clonotypes were aligned to IMGT TRBV, TRBD and TRBJ reference segments using MiTCR v1.1. The analysis was restricted to V-J combinations with a frequency above 0.0001, which together covered 99% to 99.2% of the repertoires. A TCS score was defined as the ratio of F50 (clonal expansion) to E x V (chaos), with BLOSUM62-based TCRdist applied between CDR3 peptides within each V-J. Welch's t-statistics and random forest reduced around 510 V-J features to 10 to 15, which were used in a naive Bayes classifier (R e1071). Sample size was not statistically predetermined, and investigators were not blinded to group allocation. The paper reports TCR Vbeta CDR3 sequencing of approximately 130 peripheral blood samples: under 45 ophthalmopathy, under 85 hyperthyroidism and approximately 17 progressor patients.

This sequence was found in a woman aged 35 to 60 with Graves disease. Donor details come from another sample of the same person, matched by shared clones. In this chain, TRBV20-1 is recombined with TRBJ1-2; the junction holds 9 bases that match TRBD1. The starting material was peripheral blood mononuclear cells (PBMCs), obtained at new diagnosis, from a patient treated with antithyroid drugs. The CDR3 loop reads CSARVSGQGSYGYTF. The sequenced DNA: TGCAGTGCTAGAGTATCGGGACAGGGTTCCTATGGCTACACCTTC.